This T cell receptor (beta chain) was identified during a study of PD-1 blockade in classical Hodgkin lymphoma. The study's findings and limits: Diversity in CD4+ TCRs, unlike that measured in CD8+ TCRs, had risen significantly by C4D1.

CDR1 and CDR2 from the germline V gene are SGHTA and FQGNSA. V lost 3 bases and J 0 bases, leaving 10 bases between the germline ends. The CDR3 has 15 residues. Clones were sequenced by immunoSEQ multiplex PCR, and TCRdb holds only the in-frame ones, with some missing. The sample includes about 26,000 clones, about 67% of them seen just once. Every patient was affected by relapse after autologous stem cell transplantation, while exposure to brentuximab vedotin was not uniform. Of note for this clone: Its antigen is not identified.

The material was peripheral blood mononuclear cells (PBMCs), obtained before the second cycle of nivolumab. The chain employs TRBV7-2 and TRBJ2-3, with D possibly TRBD1 on 6 matching bases. The sequence came from a human donor with classical Hodgkin lymphoma. DNA of the CDR3: TGTGCCAGCAGCTTCCAGGGGTATAGCACAGATACGCAGTATTTT. Amino acids: CASSFQGYSTDTQYF.